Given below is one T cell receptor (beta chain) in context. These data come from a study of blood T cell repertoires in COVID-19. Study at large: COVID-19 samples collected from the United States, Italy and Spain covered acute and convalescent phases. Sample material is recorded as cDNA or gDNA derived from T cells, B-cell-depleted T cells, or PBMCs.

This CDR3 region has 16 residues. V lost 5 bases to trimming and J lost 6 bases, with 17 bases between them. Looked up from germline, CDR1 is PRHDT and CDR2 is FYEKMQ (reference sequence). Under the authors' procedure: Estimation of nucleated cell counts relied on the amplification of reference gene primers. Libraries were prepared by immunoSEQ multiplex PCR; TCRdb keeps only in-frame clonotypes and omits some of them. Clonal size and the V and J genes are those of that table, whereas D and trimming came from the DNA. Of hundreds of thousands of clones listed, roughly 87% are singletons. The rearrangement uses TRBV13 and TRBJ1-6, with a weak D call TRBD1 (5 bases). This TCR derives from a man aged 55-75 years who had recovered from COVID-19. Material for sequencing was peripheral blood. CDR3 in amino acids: CASSDRALRGNSPLHF. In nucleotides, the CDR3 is TGTGCCAGCAGCGATCGGGCCCTTAGGGGTAATTCACCCCTCCACTTT. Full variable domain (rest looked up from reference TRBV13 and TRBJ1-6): AAGVIQSPRHLIKEKRETATLKCYPIPRHDTVYWYQQGPGQDPQFLISFYEKMQSDKGSIPDRFSAQQFSDYHSELNMSSLELGDSALYFCASSDRALRGNSPLHFGNGTRLTVT.